This TCR beta chain originates from a study of cytomegalovirus exposure and HLA in healthy donors. Notes on this clone: Its antigen is as yet unknown.

Study-wide findings and caveats: Earlier findings revealed that most TCR beta V segments proved productive either about 90% or about 30% of the time.

The CDR3 runs to 16 residues. The V gene's germline CDR1 is SGHAT and CDR2 FQNNGV. The J segment lost 3 bases and the V segment lost 2 bases, leaving 7 bases of the junction unmatched. With 60 Vbeta and 13 Jbeta primers, the PCR was carried out. TCRdb keeps only in-frame clones here, not all; method: immunoSEQ multiplex PCR. Among 100,000 or so clones listed, roughly three quarters were seen once. The receptor was derived from a female donor in good health and CMV-seropositive. The rearrangement uses TRBV11-2 and TRBJ2-5; 9 positions match TRBD2. The sample consisted of PBMCs. CDR3 DNA sequence: TGTGCCAGCAGCTTACAATCGCGGGAGGGGGAAGAGACCCAGTACTTC. The encoded protein is CASSLQSREGEETQYF. The entire variable domain, with the rest obtained from reference TRBV11-2 and TRBJ2-5, is as follows: EAGVAQSPRYKIIEKRQSVAFWCNPISGHATLYWYQQILGQGPKLLIQFQNNGVVDDSQLPKDRFSAERLKGVDSTLKIQPAKLEDSAVYLCASSLQSREGEETQYFGPGTRLLVL.